This entry lists 5 T cell receptor beta chains sequenced from one sample in a study of blood T cell repertoires in COVID-19. The repertoire was sequenced with immunoSEQ multiplex PCR; TCRdb's copy has only in-frame clones and lacks some. Among tens of thousands of clones listed, nearly 90% were seen once. The sample consisted of peripheral blood. All receptors come from a man between 60 and 75 years old with acute or convalescent COVID-19.

Judged by abundance, this clone is medium-sized. V usage is TRBV19 and J usage is TRBJ2-4, with D maybe TRBD1 (5 bases). The germline CDR1 and CDR2 sequences are LNHDA and SQIVND (reference sequence). V was cut by 7 bases and J by 2 bases, with 15 bases left in between. The CDR3 consists of 15 residues. Written as DNA, the CDR3 is TGTGCCAGTAAGGGGCGAGACTTGACCAAAAACATTCAGTACTTC. Amino acids: CASKGRDLTKNIQYF.

The count of this clone is one. This chain joins TRBV5-5 and TRBJ1-2; D is possibly TRBD1 (5 bases). V was shortened by 5 bases and J by 8 bases, with 13 bases between the two germline ends. The CDR3 consists of 12 residues. Looked up from germline, CDR1 is SGHKS and CDR2 is YYEKEE (reference sequence). The CDR3 bases are TGTGCCAGCAGTGGAGGGGTTAGCGGCTACACCTTC. Translation: CASSGGVSGYTF. Based on the CDR3 plus reference TRBV5-5 and TRBJ1-2, the full variable domain is DAGVTQSPTHLIKTRGQQVTLRCSPISGHKSVSWYQQVLGQGPQFIFQYYEKEERGRGNFPDRFSARQFPNYSSELNVNALLLGDSALYLCASSGGVSGYTFGSGTRLTVV.

V gene TRBV28 combines with J gene TRBJ1-2; D not certain. Trimming removed 3 bases at V and 4 bases at J, with 15 bases between. This CDR3 comprises 15 residues. In germline, CDR1 is MDHEN, CDR2 SYDVKM. CDR3 DNA: TGTGCCAGCAGTTTCCCCCCGGGTCGGGGCTATGGCTACACCTTC. Amino acids: CASSFPPGRGYGYTF.

The rearrangement links TRBV3-1 (or the pseudogene TRBV3-2) to TRBJ2-7; TRBD2 matches at 14 bases. The CDR3 is 16 amino acids. The J segment lost 0 bases and the V segment lost 4 bases, leaving 2 bases of the junction unmatched. CDR1 and CDR2 from the germline V gene are LGHDT and YNNKEL (reference sequence). The DNA of the CDR3 is TGTGCCAGCAGCCTTGGACTAGCGGGGGGCTCCTACGAGCAGTACTTC. This codes for CASSLGLAGGSYEQYF.

This sequence joins TRBV12-5 and TRBJ1-1; 9 bases are shared with TRBD1. The CDR3 contains 16 residues. Germline V gene sequence: CDR1 LGHNT, CDR2 FRNRAP. V gave up 5 bases and J gave up 6 bases; unmatched junction bases: 13. Written as DNA, the CDR3 is TGTGCTAGTGGTGATCCGGGACAGGGAGGAGGACCTGAAGCTTTCTTT. It codes for CASGDPGQGGGPEAFF.